The entry below describes one T cell receptor beta chain. Its antigen is unknown. The data were obtained in a study of T-cell memory formation after mild COVID-19. Whole-study context: Largely donor-specific sequence clusters came from a couple of donors. Study-level results: There were some responding clones in pre-infection memory, which suggested that cross-reactive memory had joined. Clones contracting day 15 to 85 were balanced CD4/CD8; later expanders leaned CD4+.

Per germline, CDR1 SGDLS and CDR2 YYNGEE. The CDR3 has 14 amino acids. V shed 4 bases, J shed 3 bases, and the junction held 6 bases outside the gene matches. 5'RACE with constant-segment primers yielded barcoded, UMI-tagged TCR alpha and TCR beta cDNA libraries. TCRdb itself ran the 5' RACE reads through MiXCR, one entry per CDR3 protein. The sample lists about 450,000 distinct CDR3 sequences, less than 25% occurring once. The sequence was obtained from an adult woman who had mild COVID-19 (a few samples of this study predate the infection). Cell type and time point are not known. Material for sequencing was PBMCs or a T cell subset sorted from them (not recorded which). The genes are TRBV9 and TRBJ2-5; TRBD1 matches at 7 bases. The CDR3 loop reads CASSLRGQKETQYF. In nucleotides, the CDR3 is TGTGCCAGCAGCCTAAGGGGGCAGAAAGAGACCCAGTACTTC.